Detailed here is one T cell receptor beta chain. Antigen specificity is unknown. This sample's TCRbeta library carried unique molecular identifier barcodes. TCRdb used MiXCR to reprocess the PCR reads, holding one entry per CDR3 protein. Of under 850,000 distinct CDR3 sequences detected, around 13% appear once; the ten largest clones hold 0.79%. The data belong to a study of T-cell reconstitution after alpha-beta-depleted transplantation in children. CDR3 length equals 16 residues. Germline V gene lookup returns CDR1 ENHRY and CDR2 SYGVKD. Trimming left V 0 bases short and J 6 bases short, with 15 bases between. Study-level findings and limits: Newly produced T cells mostly provided counts and TCRbeta diversity after one year, as hyperexpanded clones declined.

J is TRBJ1-5 and V is TRBV10-3; D possibly corresponds to TRBD1 (6 bases). The material was PBMCs, obtained before TCRalphabeta/CD19-depleted stem cell transplant. This clonotype was obtained from a girl aged 2-10 years with congenital amegakaryocytic thrombocytopenia, due to receive a stem cell transplant. The CDR3 DNA sequence: TGTGCCATCAGTGAGTCGAGTACAGGGATTACTCAGCCCCAGCATTTT. This sequence encodes CAISESSTGITQPQHF.